Listed here is a single TCR beta chain. The source of the sample is a study of blood T cell repertoires in COVID-19. Study details: Some COVID-19 samples were acute and others convalescent; all came from the United States, Italy and Spain. T cells, B-cell-depleted T cells, or PBMCs supplied cDNA or gDNA.

Per germline, CDR1 MNHEY and CDR2 SMNVEV (reference sequence). Trimming took 4 bases from V and 2 from J; bases not matched to a gene: 3. The CDR3 totals 14 residues. Those who participated ranged in age from roughly 18 to 89 years and resided in under 25 US areas. The study assigned cohorts using participant-reported clinical history. TCRdb keeps only in-frame clones here, not all; method: immunoSEQ multiplex PCR. The sample lists around 390,000 clones; around 87% were seen once. V and J are TRBV27 and TRBJ2-7; 9 bases line up with TRBD1. The sequenced sample consisted of PBMCs or T cells enriched from blood (not recorded which). This TCR derives from a woman between 50 and 59 years old who had recovered from COVID-19. The CDR3 loop is CASSYGTGTYEQYF. CDR3 DNA sequence: TGTGCCAGCAGTTACGGGACAGGGACCTACGAGCAGTACTTC.